This TCR beta chain came from a study of blood T cells in healthy people across ages. J gave up 7 bases and V 8 bases, and 6 bases lay outside the gene matches. This CDR3 is built from 12 residues. Germline values: CDR1 LNHNV, CDR2 YYDKDF (reference sequence). For the second PCR, which ran for roughly 7 to 11 cycles, a sample-barcoded 5' primer and a J-beta primer mix were used. MiXCR, run by TCRdb on the 5' RACE reads, gives a single entry per CDR3 protein. The sample holds roughly 1,300,000 distinct CDR3 sequences; approximately 59% are singletons and the top ten take over 6.5%. V and J are TRBV15 and TRBJ1-1, with 8 bases aligning to TRBD1. This TCR came from a man younger than 35 in good health. Source material: blood. CDR3 sequence reads: CATSSTGGEAFF. The CDR3 DNA reads TGTGCCACCTCAAGTACAGGGGGTGAAGCTTTCTTT. Based on the CDR3 plus reference TRBV15 and TRBJ1-1, the full variable domain is DAMVIQNPRYQVTQFGKPVTLSCSQTLNHNVMYWYQQKSSQAPKLLFHYYDKDFNNEADTPDNFQSRRPNTSFCFLDIRSPGLGDTAMYLCATSSTGGEAFFGQGTRLTVV.